This entry lists 6 T cell receptor beta chains sequenced from one sample in a study of beta chain features in type 1 diabetes. The whole isolated RNA underwent reverse transcription, so sequencing captured expressed TCRB transcripts. Repertoires were generated with immunoSEQ multiplex PCR, while TCRdb's copy carries only in-frame clones and drops some. The sample consists of about 140,000 clones, roughly 10% of them appearing once. Sequencing was carried out using central memory CD4+ T cells from blood. Every receptor here comes from a woman aged 40-49 years in good health.

This clone was observed a handful of times. The rearrangement links TRBV7-2 to TRBJ1-3; D uncertain. Germline values: CDR1 SGHTA, CDR2 FQGNSA. Trimming shortened V by 5 bases and J by 6 bases, and 11 bases separated the two germline ends. The CDR3 is 13 amino acids. CDR3 in amino acids: CASSPYRENTIYF. The CDR3 DNA reads as TGTGCCAGCAGCCCCTACCGGGAAAACACCATATATTTT.

The chain links TRBV7-2 to TRBJ2-5, with 9 bases identical to TRBD2. Germline V gives CDR1 SGHTA, CDR2 FQGNSA. Unmatched junction bases numbered 4, after V lost 1 base and J lost 4 bases. The CDR3 has 15 amino acids. The CDR3 bases are TGTGCCAGCAGCTTAGGCGGGGGGGCCTCAGAGACCCAGTACTTC. Translation: CASSLGGGASETQYF.

In this sample, this clone turned up a few times. V usage is TRBV5-1 and J usage is TRBJ2-3; TRBD2 matches 8 bases. The trim removed 1 base at V and 0 bases at J, leaving 4 bases unmatched. Germline lookup yields CDR1 SGHRS and CDR2 YFSETQ. The CDR3 is 16 amino acids. The CDR3 loop is CASSLSSGGSTDTQYF. The CDR3 DNA reads TGCGCCAGCAGCTTGTCCAGCGGGGGAAGCACAGATACGCAGTATTTT. Supplemented by reference TRBV5-1 and TRBJ2-3, the full variable domain reads KAGVTQTPRYLIKTRGQQVTLSCSPISGHRSVSWYQQTPGQGLQFLFEYFSETQRNKGNFPGRFSGRQFSNSRSEMNVSTLELGDSALYLCASSLSSGGSTDTQYFGPGTRLTVL.

This clone was counted between two and nine times. This rearrangement joins TRBV14 to TRBJ1-1, with TRBD1 as a possible D gene (6 bases). Germline loops: CDR1 SGHDN, CDR2 FVKESK. This CDR3 spans 13 amino acids. V gave up 4 bases and J gave up 0 bases, with 6 bases separating them. The CDR3 DNA sequence: TGTGCCAGCAGCCGGACAGTGAACACTGAAGCTTTCTTT. This translates into CASSRTVNTEAFF.

V is TRBV13 and J is TRBJ1-1; D gene uncertain. Trimming left V 1 base short and J 2 bases short, with 8 bases between. CDR1 is PRHDT, CDR2 FYEKMQ, per germline (reference sequence). The CDR3 contains 14 residues. The CDR3 nucleotides are TGTGCCAGCAGCTTAGTGCGGCACAACACTGAAGCTTTCTTT. Amino acids: CASSLVRHNTEAFF.

This clone was seen only a few times. The chain is built from TRBV5-1 and TRBJ2-3, with 7 bases fitting TRBD1. The CDR3 is 15 amino acids. Trimming took 4 bases from V and 1 from J; bases not matched to a gene: 6. Germline CDR1 reads SGHRS; CDR2 reads YFSETQ. CDR3 amino acids: CASSPGTDRTDTQYF. In DNA, the CDR3 is TGCGCCAGCAGCCCCGGGACAGATCGCACAGATACGCAGTATTTT. The full variable domain, in which reference TRBV5-1 and TRBJ2-3 provide the parts outside the CDR3, is KAGVTQTPRYLIKTRGQQVTLSCSPISGHRSVSWYQQTPGQGLQFLFEYFSETQRNKGNFPGRFSGRQFSNSRSEMNVSTLELGDSALYLCASSPGTDRTDTQYFGPGTRLTVL.